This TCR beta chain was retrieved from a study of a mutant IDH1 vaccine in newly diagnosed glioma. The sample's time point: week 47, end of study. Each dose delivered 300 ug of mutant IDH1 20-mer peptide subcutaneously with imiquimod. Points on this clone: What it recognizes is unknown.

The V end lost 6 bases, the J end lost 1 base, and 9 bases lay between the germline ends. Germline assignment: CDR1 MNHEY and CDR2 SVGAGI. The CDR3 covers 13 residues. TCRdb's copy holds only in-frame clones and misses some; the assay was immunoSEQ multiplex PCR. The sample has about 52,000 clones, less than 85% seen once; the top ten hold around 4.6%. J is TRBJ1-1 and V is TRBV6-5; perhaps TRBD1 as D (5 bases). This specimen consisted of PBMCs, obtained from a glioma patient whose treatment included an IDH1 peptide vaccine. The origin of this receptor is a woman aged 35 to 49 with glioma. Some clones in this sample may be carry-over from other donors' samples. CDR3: CASRVTENTEAFF. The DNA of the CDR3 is TGTGCCAGCAGGGTGACAGAGAACACTGAAGCTTTCTTT.